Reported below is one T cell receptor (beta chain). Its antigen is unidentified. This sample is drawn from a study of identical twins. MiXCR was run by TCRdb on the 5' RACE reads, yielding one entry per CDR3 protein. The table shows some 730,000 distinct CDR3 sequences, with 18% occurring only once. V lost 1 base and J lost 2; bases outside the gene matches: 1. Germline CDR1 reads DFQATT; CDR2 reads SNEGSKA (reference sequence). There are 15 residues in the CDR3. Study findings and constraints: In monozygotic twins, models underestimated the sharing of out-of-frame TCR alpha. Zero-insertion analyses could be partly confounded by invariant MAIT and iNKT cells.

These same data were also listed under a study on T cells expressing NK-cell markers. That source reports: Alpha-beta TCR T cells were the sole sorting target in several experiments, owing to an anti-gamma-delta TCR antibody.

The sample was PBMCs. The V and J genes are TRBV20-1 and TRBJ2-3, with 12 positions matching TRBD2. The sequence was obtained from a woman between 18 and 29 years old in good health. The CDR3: CSARGLAGDTDTQYF. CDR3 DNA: TGCAGTGCTAGAGGACTAGCGGGGGACACAGATACGCAGTATTTT.